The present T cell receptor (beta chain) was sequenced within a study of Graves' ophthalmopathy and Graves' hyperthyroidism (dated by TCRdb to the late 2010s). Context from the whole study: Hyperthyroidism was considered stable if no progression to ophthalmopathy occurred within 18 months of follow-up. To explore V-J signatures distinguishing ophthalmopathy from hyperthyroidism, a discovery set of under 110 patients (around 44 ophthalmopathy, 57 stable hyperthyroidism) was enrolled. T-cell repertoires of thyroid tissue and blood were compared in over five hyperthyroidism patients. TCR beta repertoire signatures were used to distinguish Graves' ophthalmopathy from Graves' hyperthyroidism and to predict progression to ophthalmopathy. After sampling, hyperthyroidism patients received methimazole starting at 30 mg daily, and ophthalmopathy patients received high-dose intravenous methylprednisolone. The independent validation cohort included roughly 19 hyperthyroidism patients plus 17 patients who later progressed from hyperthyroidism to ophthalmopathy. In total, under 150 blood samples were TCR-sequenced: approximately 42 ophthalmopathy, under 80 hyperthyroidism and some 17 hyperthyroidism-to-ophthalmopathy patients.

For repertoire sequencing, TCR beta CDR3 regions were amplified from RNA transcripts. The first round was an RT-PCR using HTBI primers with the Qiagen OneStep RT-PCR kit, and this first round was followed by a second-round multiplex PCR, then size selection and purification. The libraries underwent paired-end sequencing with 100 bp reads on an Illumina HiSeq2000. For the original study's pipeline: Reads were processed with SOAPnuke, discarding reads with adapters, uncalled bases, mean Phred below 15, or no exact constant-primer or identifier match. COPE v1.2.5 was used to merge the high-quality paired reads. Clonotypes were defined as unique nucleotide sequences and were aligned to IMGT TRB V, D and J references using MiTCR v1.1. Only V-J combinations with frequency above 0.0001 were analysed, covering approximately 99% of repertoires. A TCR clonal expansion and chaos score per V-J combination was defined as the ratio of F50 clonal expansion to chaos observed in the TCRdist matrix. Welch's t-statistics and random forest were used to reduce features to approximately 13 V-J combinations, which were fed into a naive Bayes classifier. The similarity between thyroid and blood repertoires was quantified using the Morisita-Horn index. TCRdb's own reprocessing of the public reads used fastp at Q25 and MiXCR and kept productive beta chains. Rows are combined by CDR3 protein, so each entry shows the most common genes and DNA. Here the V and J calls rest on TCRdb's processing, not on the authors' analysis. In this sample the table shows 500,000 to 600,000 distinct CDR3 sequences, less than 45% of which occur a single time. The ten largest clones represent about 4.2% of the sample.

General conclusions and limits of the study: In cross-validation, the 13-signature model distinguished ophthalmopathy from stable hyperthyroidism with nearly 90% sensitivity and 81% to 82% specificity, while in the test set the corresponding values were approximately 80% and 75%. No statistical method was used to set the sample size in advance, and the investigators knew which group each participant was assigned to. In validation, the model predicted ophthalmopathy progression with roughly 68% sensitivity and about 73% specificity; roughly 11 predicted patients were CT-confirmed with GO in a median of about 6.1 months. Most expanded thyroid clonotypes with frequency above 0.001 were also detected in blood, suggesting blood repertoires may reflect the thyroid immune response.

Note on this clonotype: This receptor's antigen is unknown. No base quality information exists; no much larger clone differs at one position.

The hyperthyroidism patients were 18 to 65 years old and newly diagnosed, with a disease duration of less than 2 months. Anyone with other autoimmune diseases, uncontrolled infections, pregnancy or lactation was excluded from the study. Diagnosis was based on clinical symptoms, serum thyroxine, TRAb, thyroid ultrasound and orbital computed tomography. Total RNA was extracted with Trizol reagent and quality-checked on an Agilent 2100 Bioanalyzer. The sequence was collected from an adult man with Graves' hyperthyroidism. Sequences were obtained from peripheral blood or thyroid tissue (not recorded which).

The CDR3 amino acid sequence is: CSARSLGDHNSPLHF. The base sequence is TGCAGTGCTAGAAGTCTAGGAGATCATAATTCACCCCTCCACTTT. Rearrangement joined TRBV20-1 to TRBJ1-6; the D gene assignment is ambiguous. The germline V gene (reference sequence) specifies DFQATT as CDR1 and SNEGSKA as CDR2. The CDR3 runs 15 residues from the cysteine to the phenylalanine. The DNA shown is the 45-base CDR3, in frame from base 1. V loses 2 bases of germline sequence and J loses 5 bases, and the interval between the two ends is 13 bases.